The clone carrying this T cell receptor (beta chain) was counted a few times. Its specificity is not known. This CDR3 has 16 residues. Germline V gene lookup returns CDR1 MGHRA and CDR2 YSYEKL. After removal of 2 bases from V and 6 bases from J, the junction contained 9 bases not matched to a gene. This specimen comes from a study of T cells in Graves' hyperthyroidism and ophthalmopathy. Study results and limitations: Ophthalmopathy was distinguished from stable hyperthyroidism by 13 V-J signatures.

Exclusion followed for patients with uncontrolled infection, other autoimmune disease, pregnancy or lactation. What was amplified from RNA transcripts were TCR beta CDR3 regions. The HTBI set primed first-round TCR CDR3 RT-PCR. TCRdb used MiXCR to reprocess the multiplex PCR reads, holding one entry per CDR3 protein. The sample yields about 640,000 distinct CDR3 sequences, less than 25% seen once. Material: blood. This receptor was identified in a man younger than 45 with Graves' ophthalmopathy. This chain joins TRBV4-1 and TRBJ1-5; 8 bases are shared with TRBD1. The CDR3 DNA reads TGCGCCAGCAGCCAACCCGGACAGGGCGGAGGTCAGCCCCAGCATTTT. As protein: CASSQPGQGGGQPQHF.